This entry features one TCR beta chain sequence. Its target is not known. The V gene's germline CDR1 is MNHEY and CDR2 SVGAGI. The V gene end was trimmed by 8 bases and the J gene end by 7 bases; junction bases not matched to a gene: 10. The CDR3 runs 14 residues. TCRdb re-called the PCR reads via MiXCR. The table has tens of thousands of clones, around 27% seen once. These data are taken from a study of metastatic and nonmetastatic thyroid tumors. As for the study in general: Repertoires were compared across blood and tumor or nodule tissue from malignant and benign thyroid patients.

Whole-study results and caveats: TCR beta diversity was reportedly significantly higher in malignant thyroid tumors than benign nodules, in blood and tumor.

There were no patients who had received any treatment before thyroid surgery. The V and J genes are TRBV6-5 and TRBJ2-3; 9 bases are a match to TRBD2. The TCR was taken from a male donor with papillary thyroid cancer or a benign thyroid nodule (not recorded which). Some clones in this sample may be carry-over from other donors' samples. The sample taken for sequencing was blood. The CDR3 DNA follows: TGTGCCAGCGGTTTAGCGGGGGTGGCGAATACGCAGTATTTT. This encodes CASGLAGVANTQYF.